Below, 32 T cell receptor beta chains from the same sample are listed, as sequenced in a study of T-cell memory formation after mild COVID-19. TCRdb re-called the 5' RACE reads through MiXCR, storing one row per CDR3 protein. Of around 150,000 distinct CDR3 sequences in the sample, under 14% were seen once. The specimen was PBMCs or a T cell subset sorted from them (not recorded which). The receptors originated from a man in his late teens or twenties who had mild COVID-19 (a few samples of this study predate the infection). Cell type and time point are not known.

The genes are TRBV10-1 and TRBJ2-3; 8 bases match TRBD1. The V gene's germline CDR1 is WNHNN and CDR2 SYGVQD (reference sequence). J gave up 3 bases and V 6 bases, and 5 bases lay outside the gene matches. The CDR3 is 14 amino acids. CDR3 in amino acids: CASSDGQGTDTQYF. The CDR3 region has the DNA TGCGCCAGCAGCGATGGACAGGGAACAGATACGCAGTATTTT.

The gene calls are TRBV29-1 and TRBJ1-1, with 11 bases identical to TRBD1. Germline V gene lookup returns CDR1 SQVTM and CDR2 ANQGSEA. The CDR3 length is 14 residues. With 7 bases clipped from V and 2 bases from J, the junction kept 6 bases outside the gene matches. The CDR3 loop reads CSARTGGSNTEAFF. The CDR3, as DNA: TGCAGCGCCAGGACAGGGGGCAGCAACACTGAAGCTTTCTTT.

The chain is built from TRBV7-9 and TRBJ2-3; 10 nucleotides align to TRBD2. The V gene's germline CDR1 is SEHNR and CDR2 FQNEAQ (reference sequence). The CDR3 loop spans 14 amino acids. V trimming: 5 bases; J trimming: 6 bases; junction bases outside the gene matches: 5. The CDR3 DNA sequence: TGTGCCAGCAGCAATAGCGGGGGGCTTGATACGCAGTATTTT. Residues: CASSNSGGLDTQYF.

This rearrangement joins TRBV12-3 or TRBV12-4 to TRBJ2-3, with 14 bases matching TRBD2. V shed 10 bases and J 6 bases; nucleotides not matched to a gene: 6. The CDR3 contains 14 residues. In nucleotides, the CDR3 is TGTGCCACCCGACTAGCGGGGGGGCCGGATACGCAGTATTTT. Its protein is CATRLAGGPDTQYF.

The chain carries TRBV28 and TRBJ1-6; 8 bases map to TRBD1. Germline values: CDR1 MDHEN, CDR2 SYDVKM. The junction had 5 bases not matched to a gene; V was cut back by 2 bases and J by 5 bases. There are 16 residues in the CDR3. The CDR3 DNA reads TGTGCCAGCAGTTTACTGTCAGGGGGCAATAATTCACCCCTCCACTTT. It encodes CASSLLSGGNNSPLHF.

The chain employs TRBV5-6 and TRBJ1-1; the D is unclear. This CDR3 is built from 16 residues. Trimming removed 4 bases at V and 4 bases at J, with 20 bases between. In germline, CDR1 is SGHDT, CDR2 YYEEEE. In nucleotides, the CDR3 is TGTGCCAGCAGCGTCCTCCGGTACCCGACGGGCACTGAAGCTTTCTTT. This encodes CASSVLRYPTGTEAFF.

This clonotype showed up many times. The V call is TRBV29-1, the J call TRBJ2-1, with D perhaps TRBD1 (5 bases). CDR1 is SQVTM and CDR2 is ANQGSEA in the germline V gene. Trimming cost V 0 bases and J 8 bases, with 14 bases left between them. This CDR3 has 14 residues. The CDR3 is CSVEEGLKLHEQFF. The CDR3 DNA is TGCAGCGTTGAAGAGGGGCTCAAACTCCATGAGCAGTTCTTC.

This clonotype has a handful of counts. The chain has TRBV24-1 and TRBJ2-3; no firm D call. V was cut by 3 bases and J by 7 bases, with 10 bases left in between. Germline CDR1 and CDR2: KGHDR and SFDVKD. CDR3 size: 13 residues. CDR3 bases: TGTGCCACCAGTGATCCGGTGGGCTATACGCAGTATTTT. Its protein product is CATSDPVGYTQYF.

The gene calls are TRBV30 and TRBJ1-1; a weak D match, TRBD1 (5 bases). The CDR3 is 13 amino acids. CDR1 is GTSNPN and CDR2 is SVGIG in the germline V gene (reference sequence). The V and J ends lost 5 bases and 5 bases respectively, with 15 bases between them. CDR3 coding DNA: TGTGCCTGGGCCAGGGAGAGGGGTACTGAAGCTTTCTTT. Protein product: CAWARERGTEAFF.

This clonotype was seen at least ten times. This chain connects TRBV29-1 to TRBJ2-3; D not certain. V was trimmed by 4 bases and J by 0 bases, leaving 11 bases between them. CDR1 and CDR2 (germline): SQVTM, ANQGSEA. The CDR3 totals 14 residues. The CDR3 loop is CSVATASSTDTQYF. In nucleotides, the CDR3 is TGCAGCGTTGCGACTGCTAGTAGCACAGATACGCAGTATTTT.

This clonotype appeared many times. This chain's CDR3 is CASSRTGTSGGGAQYF. CDR3 sequence (DNA): TGTGCCAGCAGCCGGACCGGGACTAGCGGGGGGGGCGCCCAGTATTTT. The chain employs TRBV4-2 and TRBJ2-3, with TRBD2 matching 16 bases. CDR1 and CDR2 (germline): LGHNA, YNFKEQ. The V gene end was trimmed by 4 bases and the J gene end by 12 bases; junction bases not matched to a gene: 10. This CDR3 is 16 amino acids long.

There are a few counts of this clonotype. This sequence joins TRBV12-3 or TRBV12-4 and TRBJ2-1; TRBD2 is a possible D gene (5 bases). The length of the CDR3 is 15 residues. V lost 5 bases to trimming and J lost 2 bases, with 13 bases between them. Here the CDR3 reads CASSQTRLPYNEQFF. CDR3 nucleotides: TGTGCCAGCAGTCAGACCCGACTACCCTACAATGAGCAGTTCTTC.

The chain couples TRBV4-2 to TRBJ1-2; perhaps TRBD1 as D (6 bases). There are 15 residues in the CDR3. V was cut by 0 bases and J by 4 bases, with 12 bases left in between. Germline CDR1 LGHNA, CDR2 YNFKEQ. The CDR3 sequence is CASSQDQGYPYGYTF. The CDR3 DNA sequence: TGTGCCAGCAGCCAAGATCAGGGGTACCCCTATGGCTACACCTTC.

This clonotype was counted only a few times. The rearrangement links TRBV6-1 to TRBJ1-1; D possibly corresponds to TRBD1 (6 bases). CDR3 length: 13 amino acids. Per germline, CDR1 MNHNS and CDR2 SASEGT. Trimming removed 6 bases at V and 9 bases at J, with 17 bases between. Written as DNA, the CDR3 is TGTGCCAGCAGGGCGAGCGGACAGCCCAAAGCTTTCTTT. Translating gives CASRASGQPKAFF.

CDR3 sequence (DNA): TGTGCCAGCAGTTACGTCAAAACCTACGAGCAGTACTTC. Amino acid sequence: CASSYVKTYEQYF. The rearrangement links TRBV6-2 or TRBV6-3 to TRBJ2-7, with D uncertain. The germline V gene encodes CDR1 MNHEY and CDR2 SVGEGT. The CDR3 covers 13 residues. Trimming cost V 2 bases and J 2 bases, with 7 bases left between them.

This clonotype has just a few counts. The rearrangement links TRBV5-5 to TRBJ2-7; 8 bases match TRBD1. V trimming: 5 bases; J trimming: 5 bases; junction bases outside the gene matches: 9. Germline V lookup: CDR1 SGHKS, CDR2 YYEKEE (reference sequence). CDR3 length: 14 amino acids. The CDR3 sequence is CASRETGGVDEQYF. Here the CDR3 DNA reads TGTGCCAGCAGAGAAACAGGGGGAGTCGACGAGCAGTACTTC. Full variable domain (remainder filled in from reference TRBV5-5 and TRBJ2-7): DAGVTQSPTHLIKTRGQQVTLRCSPISGHKSVSWYQQVLGQGPQFIFQYYEKEERGRGNFPDRFSARQFPNYSSELNVNALLLGDSALYLCASRETGGVDEQYFGPGTRLTVT.

The genes are TRBV28 and TRBJ2-7; possibly TRBD2 for D (6 bases). The CDR3 is 15 amino acids. With 6 bases removed from V and 0 bases from J, the gap between germline ends came to 15 bases. Germline lookup yields CDR1 MDHEN and CDR2 SYDVKM. The CDR3 here is CASSAPGVSSYEQYV. CDR3 in DNA: TGTGCCAGCAGCGCCCCGGGGGTAAGCTCCTACGAGCAGTACGTC.

The rearrangement joins TRBV4-1 to TRBJ2-7, with 7 bases identical to TRBD1. Germline CDR1 MGHRA, CDR2 YSYEKL. Germline trimming cut 4 bases from V and 0 bases from J; bases unmatched to any gene: 6. The CDR3 contains 15 residues. The CDR3 reads CASSRSRQGSYEQYF. Here the CDR3 DNA reads TGCGCCAGCAGCCGGTCAAGACAGGGCTCCTACGAGCAGTACTTC.

The table lists this clonotype with a few counts. The genes are TRBV4-1 and TRBJ1-5; a possible D gene is TRBD1 (6 bases). The ends were cut back, 0 bases at V and 4 bases at J, with 16 bases in the middle. Germline V lookup: CDR1 MGHRA, CDR2 YSYEKL. There are 17 residues in the CDR3. For the CDR3, the DNA is TGCGCCAGCAGCCAAGATTCGGCGGACAGTTCGAATCAGCCCCAGCATTTT. This encodes CASSQDSADSSNQPQHF.

This clonotype showed up just a few times. J is TRBJ2-1 and V is TRBV29-1; D is undetermined. The CDR3 totals 14 residues. Germline V gene data show CDR1 as SQVTM and CDR2 as ANQGSEA. V was cut by 4 bases and J by 0 bases, with 10 bases left in between. In nucleotides, the CDR3 is TGCAGCGTTGTAAGAGGTAGCTCCTACAATGAGCAGTTCTTC. The encoded protein is CSVVRGSSYNEQFF.

This clonotype was seen a handful of times. The gene calls are TRBV3-1 and TRBJ1-1; D is uncertain. The CDR3 runs to 14 residues. In germline, CDR1 is LGHDT, CDR2 YNNKEL (reference sequence). V was clipped by 3 bases and J by 1 base, with 9 bases between them. The chain's CDR3 is CASSQVLSNTEAFF. CDR3 coding DNA: TGTGCCAGCAGCCAGGTGTTATCGAACACTGAAGCTTTCTTT.

This clonotype has at least ten counts. The chain uses TRBV12-5 and TRBJ2-5; 9 bases align to TRBD2. CDR3 length: 14 residues. Germline trimming cut 8 bases from V and 5 bases from J; bases unmatched to any gene: 9. Germline assignment: CDR1 LGHNT and CDR2 FRNRAP. The chain's CDR3 is CASSPGTSRETQYF. The CDR3 DNA sequence: TGTGCTAGTTCCCCCGGGACTAGCAGGGAGACCCAGTACTTC. Full variable domain (remainder filled in from reference TRBV12-5 and TRBJ2-5): DARVTQTPRHKVTEMGQEVTMRCQPILGHNTVFWYRQTMMQGLELLAYFRNRAPLDDSGMPKDRFSAEMPDATLATLKIQPSEPRDSAVYFCASSPGTSRETQYFGPGTRLLVL.

This clonotype was observed many times. The V and J genes are TRBV6-5 and TRBJ2-5; 7 bases line up with TRBD1. The CDR3 runs 18 residues. The V segment lost 5 bases and the J segment 2 bases; nucleotides outside the gene matches: 17. Germline-derived CDR1 and CDR2 are MNHEY and SVGAGI. The CDR3 reads CASSETYLLGTEQETQYF. CDR3 DNA: TGTGCCAGCAGTGAAACCTATCTTCTTGGGACAGAGCAAGAGACCCAGTACTTC.

This clonotype was recorded a few times. The rearrangement joins TRBV5-5 to TRBJ2-7; D is unclear. CDR3 length: 14 amino acids. V dropped 0 bases and J dropped 3 bases, with 10 bases sitting between them. Germline CDR1 and CDR2: SGHKS and YYEKEE (reference sequence). The DNA for the CDR3 is TGTGCCAGCAGCTTGGCCCCCGGCAACTACGAGCAGTACTTC. Encoded protein: CASSLAPGNYEQYF.

The CDR3 bases are TGTGCCATCAGTGAGTCGGCAGGGAGCACAGATACGCAGTATTTT. Its translation is CAISESAGSTDTQYF. The V call is TRBV10-3, the J call TRBJ2-3, with D tentatively TRBD1 (5 bases). V lost 0 bases and J lost 0, with 7 bases in between. Germline-derived CDR1 and CDR2 are ENHRY and SYGVKD. This CDR3 contains 15 residues.

V usage is TRBV5-1 and J usage is TRBJ1-4, with TRBD1 identical over 9 bases. CDR1 is SGHRS, CDR2 YFSETQ, per germline. CDR3 size: 17 residues. Trimming removed 4 bases from V and 3 bases from J; junction bases left unmatched: 10. The CDR3 coding sequence is TGCGCCAGCAGCCCTAGGACAGGGGCCTTTCCTAATGAAAAACTGTTTTTT. It is translated as CASSPRTGAFPNEKLFF.

This clonotype occurred a few times. The chain is built from TRBV5-1 and TRBJ2-7, with 9 bases aligning to TRBD1. Germline V lookup: CDR1 SGHRS, CDR2 YFSETQ. The CDR3 has 17 amino acids. V was pared by 2 bases and J by 0 bases, with 9 bases of the junction left unmatched. CDR3 sequence (DNA): TGCGCCAGCAGCTTCCATCTCGGGACAGGGAGCTCCTACGAGCAGTACTTC. This codes for CASSFHLGTGSSYEQYF.

In its sample, this clonotype was seen many times. The chain recombines TRBV5-1 with TRBJ2-7, with D unresolved. Deletions cut 4 bases from V and 3 bases from J, with 14 bases between. The CDR3 sequence is 14 residues long. Looked up from germline, CDR1 is SGHRS and CDR2 is YFSETQ. The CDR3 nucleotides read TGCGCCAGCAGCCTAGACCGACTTGTCTACGAGCAGTACTTC. Amino acid sequence: CASSLDRLVYEQYF.

The chain uses TRBV5-6 and TRBJ2-6; a possible D gene is TRBD1 (5 bases). This CDR3 has 17 amino acids. Trimming left V 1 base short and J 1 base short, with 12 bases between. Germline CDR1 is SGHDT and CDR2 is YYEEEE. The CDR3 nucleotides are TGTGCCAGCAGCTTGACTTTGACAGTATCTGGGGCCAACGTCCTGACTTTC. This sequence encodes CASSLTLTVSGANVLTF.

In regard to this clonotype: Just one base apart from a much larger clone, this may be a read error. V and J are TRBV6-6 and TRBJ2-5; 8 bases agree with TRBD1. V dropped 6 bases and J dropped 7; count of bases not matched to a gene: 4. Germline V lookup: CDR1 MNHNY, CDR2 SVGAGI (reference sequence). CDR3 length: 12 residues. The CDR3 region is CASRTGEGTQYF. CDR3 DNA sequence: TGTGCCAGCAGGACAGGGGAAGGGACCCAGTACTTC.

The chain carries TRBV2 and TRBJ2-5; TRBD1 might be the D (6 bases). Germline CDR1 is SNHLY and CDR2 is FYNNEI. Between the trimmed V and J ends, which lost 3 bases and 6 bases, there was a span of 8 bases. The CDR3 contains 12 residues. As DNA, the CDR3 is TGTGCCAGCAGTGACAGGGGCAAGACCCAGTACTTC. Residues: CASSDRGKTQYF.

The chain employs TRBV4-3 and TRBJ2-3, with 7 bases identical to TRBD1. Germline assignment: CDR1 LGHNA and CDR2 YSLEER. The junction had 8 bases not matched to a gene; V was cut back by 4 bases and J by 1 base. This CDR3 comprises 16 residues. For the CDR3, the DNA is TGCGCCAGCAGCCGGCTGCCGGGACAGCGCACAGATACGCAGTATTTT. This encodes CASSRLPGQRTDTQYF.